This TCR beta chain comes out of a study of siplizumab effects on memory and regulatory T cells. Turning to this clone: Its antigen is as yet unknown.

Repertoires were generated with immunoSEQ multiplex PCR, while TCRdb's copy carries only in-frame clones and drops some. The sample holds approximately 120,000 clones, around 93% seen once. The CDR3 extends over 13 amino acids. V lost 4 bases, J lost 3 bases, and 7 bases lay in between. Germline V gives CDR1 MNHEY, CDR2 SVGAGI. Study results and caveats: Alloreactive sequences traceable to unstimulated CD4+ memory cells declined significantly under siplizumab.

This receptor was identified in a human donor in good health. This chain connects TRBV6-5 to TRBJ1-5, with D uncertain. The source material was non-Treg CD4+ T cells sorted from blood. CDR3 region: CASSSFINQPQHF. CDR3 DNA: TGTGCCAGCAGTTCCTTTATCAATCAGCCCCAGCATTTT.